The 2 T cell receptor beta chains below come from one sample, sequenced in a study of T-cell memory formation after mild COVID-19. TCRdb used MiXCR to reprocess the 5' RACE reads, holding one entry per CDR3 protein. The sample yields roughly 380,000 distinct CDR3 sequences, 28% seen once. Sequencing was carried out using PBMCs or a T cell subset sorted from them (not recorded which). These receptors originate from an adult woman who had mild COVID-19 (a few samples of this study predate the infection). Cell type and time point are not known.

The rearrangement uses TRBV4-1 and TRBJ2-3; unclear D gene. CDR1 and CDR2 (germline): MGHRA, YSYEKL. This CDR3 is built from 15 residues. V lost 0 bases to trimming and J lost 7 bases, with 14 bases between them. The CDR3 is CASSQDLGSLYTQYF. The DNA for the CDR3 is TGCGCCAGCAGCCAAGATCTAGGAAGTTTGTATACGCAGTATTTT.

This clonotype showed up many times. The chain combines TRBV27 with TRBJ2-1; no clear D gene. The germline CDR1 and CDR2 sequences are MNHEY and SMNVEV (reference sequence). CDR3 length equals 15 residues. V lost 5 bases and J lost 8, with 19 bases in between. This chain's CDR3 is CASSLTETIIDEQFF. The CDR3 DNA reads TGTGCCAGCAGTCTCACAGAGACGATTATCGATGAGCAGTTCTTC.